The 21 T cell receptor beta chains in this list originate from one sample, sequenced in a study of cytomegalovirus exposure and HLA in healthy donors. PCR used 60 Vbeta primers and 13 Jbeta primers. The method was immunoSEQ multiplex PCR; TCRdb's version includes in-frame clones alone and lacks a portion of them. The profile shows 35,000 to 40,000 clones, around three fifths of them singletons. The sequencing sample was made of PBMCs. The source is a man between 45 and 60 years old in good health and CMV-seropositive.

The chain carries TRBV6-5 and TRBJ2-1, with 13 bases matching TRBD2. Trimming removed 4 bases from V and 1 base from J; junction bases left unmatched: 1. Germline assignment: CDR1 MNHEY and CDR2 SVGAGI. The CDR3 contains 16 residues. CDR3 amino acids: CASSSGLAGSYNEQFF. The CDR3 DNA is TGTGCCAGCAGTTCGGGACTAGCGGGATCCTACAATGAGCAGTTCTTC.

There are a few counts of this clone. The chain joins TRBV30 to TRBJ1-6, with D perhaps matching TRBD1 (6 bases). Germline loops: CDR1 GTSNPN, CDR2 SVGIG (reference sequence). This CDR3 is 13 amino acids long. V was cut by 4 bases and J by 4 bases, with 8 bases left in between. Here the CDR3 reads CAWNGQYNSPLHF. CDR3 bases: TGTGCCTGGAACGGACAGTATAATTCACCCCTCCACTTT.

This clone appeared once. This chain uses TRBV7-2 with TRBJ1-1; maybe TRBD1 (5 bases). V lost 5 bases and J 7 bases, leaving 14 bases between the germline ends. The CDR3 loop spans 13 amino acids. Germline loops: CDR1 SGHTA, CDR2 FQGNSA. The DNA of the CDR3 is TGTGCCAGCAGCCCCTGGGGGGAGGGTGAAGCTTTCTTT. Translation gives CASSPWGEGEAFF.

The rearrangement links TRBV5-1 to TRBJ2-5, with D tentatively TRBD1 (5 bases). This CDR3 contains 14 residues. Per germline, CDR1 SGHRS and CDR2 YFSETQ. V gave up 6 bases and J gave up 2 bases, with 14 bases separating them. The CDR3 spells CASKSGAAQETQYF. CDR3 DNA sequence: TGCGCCAGCAAATCTGGGGCCGCACAAGAGACCCAGTACTTC.

The chain joins TRBV6-5 to TRBJ1-2, with unresolved D. This CDR3 is 13 amino acids long. CDR1 is MNHEY and CDR2 is SVGAGI in the germline V gene. The V and J ends lost 6 bases and 8 bases respectively, with 16 bases between them. The CDR3, as DNA: TGTGCCAGCAGCCGGACTTCCATGGAGGGCTACACCTTC. Protein: CASSRTSMEGYTF.

This rearrangement joins TRBV15 to TRBJ2-3; 8 bases are shared with TRBD1. The germline V gene encodes CDR1 LNHNV and CDR2 YYDKDF (reference sequence). The CDR3 loop spans 15 amino acids. After removal of 5 bases from V and 7 bases from J, the junction contained 11 bases not matched to a gene. CDR3 region: CATSGGRAGGNTQYF. CDR3 nucleotides: TGTGCCACCAGCGGGGGAAGGGCAGGGGGCAATACGCAGTATTTT.

The chain carries TRBV7-3 and TRBJ2-3, with TRBD2 identical over 12 bases. V was pared by 4 bases and J by 5 bases, with 4 bases of the junction left unmatched. The germline CDR1 and CDR2 sequences are SGHTA and FQGTGA. The CDR3 is 15 amino acids. CDR3 amino acids: CASSSSTSGGDTQYF. The CDR3, as DNA: TGTGCCAGCAGCTCATCGACTAGCGGGGGAGATACGCAGTATTTT.

A single count supports this clone. The V and J genes are TRBV7-8 and TRBJ1-1; TRBD1 agrees at 9 bases. The CDR3 spans 14 residues. V shed 5 bases and J 5 bases; nucleotides not matched to a gene: 6. CDR1 and CDR2 (germline): SGHVS, FQNEAQ. This chain's CDR3 is CASSIRTGETEAFF. The DNA for the CDR3 is TGTGCCAGCAGCATCAGGACAGGGGAAACTGAAGCTTTCTTT.

This chain uses TRBV6-5 with TRBJ2-2, with D perhaps TRBD1 (5 bases). Germline CDR1 and CDR2: MNHEY and SVGAGI. The CDR3 is 15 residues long. Trimming left V 6 bases short and J 0 bases short, with 11 bases between. CDR3 DNA: TGTGCCAGCAGCCGACAGTGGGCGAACACCGGGGAGCTGTTTTTT. Its translation is CASSRQWANTGELFF.

V gene TRBV11-3 combines with J gene TRBJ2-7; D is unclear. This CDR3 contains 15 residues. Looked up from germline, CDR1 is SGHNT and CDR2 is YENEEA. The V gene lost 4 bases and the J gene lost 0 bases, with 13 bases spanning the gap. For the CDR3, the DNA is TGTGCCAGCAGCTCCCCACCTACGAGCTCCTACGAGCAGTACTTC. Translating gives CASSSPPTSSYEQYF.

The chain employs TRBV5-4 and TRBJ1-2, with unresolved D. The V end was cut by 0 bases, the J end by 3 bases, with 6 bases between. Germline V lookup: CDR1 SGHNT, CDR2 YYREEE (reference sequence). The length of the CDR3 is 13 residues. The CDR3 is CASSLASDYGYTF. CDR3 bases: TGTGCCAGCAGCTTGGCGAGTGACTATGGCTACACCTTC.

The genes are TRBV7-3 and TRBJ1-2, with D maybe TRBD1 (6 bases). V was shortened by 5 bases and J by 8 bases, with 15 bases between the two germline ends. CDR3 length: 13 residues. Germline V lookup: CDR1 SGHTA, CDR2 FQGTGA. CDR3 residues: CASSQRDGGGYTF. DNA for the CDR3: TGTGCCAGCAGCCAGAGGGATGGGGGCGGCTACACCTTC.

This chain uses TRBV10-3 with TRBJ2-3; D is ambiguous. Germline CDR1 is ENHRY and CDR2 is SYGVKD. This CDR3 has 14 amino acids. With 3 bases removed from V and 0 bases from J, the gap between germline ends came to 7 bases. Here the CDR3 reads CAISDSTSTDTQYF. For the CDR3, the DNA is TGTGCCATCAGTGATTCGACTAGCACAGATACGCAGTATTTT.

The chain carries TRBV29-1 and TRBJ2-3, with TRBD1 matching over 8 bases. CDR1 SQVTM and CDR2 ANQGSEA come from the germline V gene. The CDR3 has 14 amino acids. Unmatched junction bases numbered 10, after V lost 6 bases and J lost 5 bases. The CDR3 region is CSVVGQGMRDTQYF. CDR3 coding DNA: TGCAGCGTCGTAGGACAGGGTATGAGAGATACGCAGTATTTT.

This clone was picked up one time. The CDR3: CASSLYPQGVSGGQETQYF. CDR3 in DNA: TGTGCCAGCAGTTTATACCCCCAGGGTGTTAGCGGGGGACAAGAGACCCAGTACTTC. J is TRBJ2-5 and V is TRBV28; TRBD2 agrees at 9 bases. The V segment lost 1 base and the J segment 2 bases; nucleotides outside the gene matches: 14. From germline, CDR1 is MDHEN and CDR2 SYDVKM. The CDR3 is made up of 19 amino acids.

The chain combines TRBV18 with TRBJ2-7; D might be TRBD2 (6 bases). The germline V and J ends were trimmed by 3 bases and 4 bases, with 13 bases remaining between them. This CDR3 contains 14 residues. Looked up from germline, CDR1 is KGHSH and CDR2 is LQKENI. Here the CDR3 DNA reads TGTGCCAGCTCACCCCCGGGGGTCCGGTACGAGCAGTACTTC. This gives the protein CASSPPGVRYEQYF.

This clone was observed a handful of times. The chain employs TRBV4-1 and TRBJ1-2, with TRBD1 identical over 7 bases. Per the germline V gene, CDR1 is MGHRA and CDR2 is YSYEKL. The CDR3 runs to 15 residues. V gave up 3 bases and J gave up 0 bases; unmatched junction bases: 4. The CDR3: CASSQQTGTNYGYTF. The CDR3 nucleotides read TGCGCCAGCAGCCAGCAGACAGGGACTAACTATGGCTACACCTTC.

The J gene is TRBJ2-7, the V gene TRBV14, with TRBD1 as a possible D gene (6 bases). Between the trimmed V and J ends, which lost 0 bases and 3 bases, there was a span of 15 bases. This CDR3 is 16 amino acids long. Per the germline V gene, CDR1 is SGHDN and CDR2 is FVKESK. The CDR3 spells CASSQDLGAGDYEQYF. Written as DNA, the CDR3 is TGTGCCAGCAGCCAAGATTTAGGGGCAGGGGACTACGAGCAGTACTTC.

The gene calls are TRBV25-1 and TRBJ1-2, with D possibly TRBD1 on 6 matching bases. CDR3 size: 13 residues. Germline assignment: CDR1 MGHDK and CDR2 SYGVNS. Trimming removed 2 bases from V and 5 bases from J, with 9 bases in between. The CDR3 reads CASSERTGYGYTF. CDR3 nucleotide sequence: TGTGCCAGCAGTGAAAGAACAGGGTATGGCTACACCTTC.

The rearrangement uses TRBV6-5 and TRBJ2-5; 10 bases match TRBD1. Germline CDR1 and CDR2: MNHEY and SVGAGI. The CDR3 spans 13 residues. V trimming: 6 bases; J trimming: 6 bases; junction bases outside the gene matches: 4. The CDR3 sequence is CASRGQGSKTQYF. In DNA, the CDR3 is TGTGCCAGCAGGGGACAGGGGTCGAAGACCCAGTACTTC.

This clone was seen a single time. The chain joins TRBV19 to TRBJ1-2; 12 nucleotides agree with TRBD1. The CDR3 loop spans 15 amino acids. Germline assignment: CDR1 LNHDA and CDR2 SQIVND (reference sequence). Trimming cost V 4 bases and J 4 bases; bases outside gene matches: 4. CDR3 sequence reads: CASSTGQGATYGYTF. The DNA for the CDR3 is TGTGCCAGTAGTACGGGACAGGGGGCTACCTATGGCTACACCTTC.